A selection of T cell receptor beta chains follows, all from one sample in a study of CD8+CD57+ T cells in acquired aplastic anemia. In TCRdb, the reads were re-called with MiXCR into one record per CDR3 protein. This table holds a few hundred thousand distinct CDR3 sequences, approximately 32% found once. Sample: sorted CD4+, CD8+, or CD8+CD57+ T cells (not recorded which) from PBMCs. These receptors all stem from a human donor with aplastic anemia. CDR3s include the opening cysteine and the closing phenylalanine or tryptophan. The order of the fields is V gene, clone size, J gene, D gene, CDR3 DNA, CDR3 protein. D genes are given only for firm matches. Clone size, where shown, is once, few, many, or a class for clones that have expanded.

v_call: TRBV5-5; clone_size: few; j_call: TRBJ1-1; d_call: -; cdr3_nt: TGTGCCAGCAGCGCGGGAGGGCAGGGGAACACTGAAGCTTTCTTT; cdr3_aa: CASSAGGQGNTEAFF
v_call: TRBV12-3/TRBV12-4; clone_size: few; j_call: TRBJ1-1; d_call: -; cdr3_nt: TGTGCCAGCAGCCGGTTTTTTGTAGGTAGCTTT; cdr3_aa: CASSRFFVGSF
v_call: TRBV29-1; clone_size: -; j_call: TRBJ1-2; d_call: -; cdr3_nt: TGCAGCGTCGACCCAGGGTGGGGTGGCTACACCTTC; cdr3_aa: CSVDPGWGGYTF
v_call: TRBV12-3/TRBV12-4; clone_size: many; j_call: TRBJ2-6; d_call: -; cdr3_nt: TGTGCCAGTAGTCTCAGCTCTGGGGCCAACGTCCTGACTTTC; cdr3_aa: CASSLSSGANVLTF
v_call: TRBV20-1; clone_size: -; j_call: TRBJ2-7; d_call: TRBD2; cdr3_nt: TGCAGTGCTAGACGGACGGGACTAGCCGACGAGCAGTACTTC; cdr3_aa: CSARRTGLADEQYF
v_call: TRBV4-2; clone_size: -; j_call: TRBJ2-2; d_call: -; cdr3_nt: TGTGCCAGCAGCCCCGAGGGACCCTCCGTCGACACCGGGGAGCTGTTTTTT; cdr3_aa: CASSPEGPSVDTGELFF
v_call: TRBV25-1; clone_size: many; j_call: TRBJ2-3; d_call: -; cdr3_nt: TGTGCCAGCAGTCGGCTGATCGGGACAGATACGCAGTATTTT; cdr3_aa: CASSRLIGTDTQYF
v_call: TRBV7-9; clone_size: -; j_call: TRBJ1-1; d_call: TRBD1; cdr3_nt: TGTGCCAGCAGCACGCAGGGGGAGGGCACTGAAGCTTTCTTT; cdr3_aa: CASSTQGEGTEAFF
v_call: TRBV6-1; clone_size: -; j_call: TRBJ2-7; d_call: TRBD1; cdr3_nt: TGTGCCAGCAGTGAGAGACAGGGGGCTTCCTACGAGCAGTACTTC; cdr3_aa: CASSERQGASYEQYF
v_call: TRBV5-6; clone_size: -; j_call: TRBJ1-2; d_call: TRBD1; cdr3_nt: TGTGCCAGCAGCTTATCTTTGCCAGGGGGGGAAACTAACTATGGCTACACCTTC; cdr3_aa: CASSLSLPGGETNYGYTF
v_call: TRBV9; clone_size: -; j_call: TRBJ2-7; d_call: -; cdr3_nt: TGTGCCAGCAGCGTAGGTGGTAGCGGAACCACCTACGAGCAGTACTTC; cdr3_aa: CASSVGGSGTTYEQYF
v_call: TRBV10-1; clone_size: few; j_call: TRBJ2-7; d_call: TRBD2; cdr3_nt: TGCGCCAGCAGTGAGTCCGGGGGGTACGAGCAGTACTTC; cdr3_aa: CASSESGGYEQYF
v_call: TRBV9; clone_size: few; j_call: TRBJ1-5; d_call: -; cdr3_nt: TGTGCCAGCAGCGTAGAGGCCTCCAAAGGCAATCAGCCCCAGCATTTT; cdr3_aa: CASSVEASKGNQPQHF
v_call: TRBV25-1; clone_size: -; j_call: TRBJ2-3; d_call: -; cdr3_nt: TGTGCCAGCAGTTACGCGGGGACTGGAGTAGGGATGCAGTATTTT; cdr3_aa: CASSYAGTGVGMQYF
v_call: TRBV7-3; clone_size: many; j_call: TRBJ1-1; d_call: -; cdr3_nt: TGTGCCAGCAGCTTCAACGAAGACACTGAAGCTTTCTTT; cdr3_aa: CASSFNEDTEAFF
v_call: TRBV3-1; clone_size: -; j_call: TRBJ2-3; d_call: -; cdr3_nt: TGTGCCAGCAGCCAAGATCTAGCGCTACCCCCGGGGGATACGCAGTATTTT; cdr3_aa: CASSQDLALPPGDTQYF
v_call: TRBV3-1; clone_size: few; j_call: TRBJ1-3; d_call: -; cdr3_nt: TGTGCCAGCAGCCAAGAAAGCGGGTCTGGAAACACCATATATTTT; cdr3_aa: CASSQESGSGNTIYF
v_call: TRBV20-1; clone_size: many; j_call: TRBJ1-3; d_call: -; cdr3_nt: TGCAGTGTGCCGACCTCCTCTGGAAACACCATATATTTT; cdr3_aa: CSVPTSSGNTIYF
v_call: TRBV9; clone_size: few; j_call: TRBJ2-2; d_call: -; cdr3_nt: TGTGCCAGCAGCGTTTTCAGGACCGGGGAGCTGTTTTTT; cdr3_aa: CASSVFRTGELFF
v_call: TRBV3-1; clone_size: -; j_call: TRBJ1-2; d_call: -; cdr3_nt: TGTGCCAGCAGCCCCGGGACATATAACTATGGCTACACCTTC; cdr3_aa: CASSPGTYNYGYTF
v_call: TRBV2; clone_size: many; j_call: TRBJ2-7; d_call: -; cdr3_nt: TGTGCCAGCAGTGAATTGAGTACTAGCGAGCAGTACTTC; cdr3_aa: CASSELSTSEQYF
v_call: TRBV4-1; clone_size: -; j_call: TRBJ1-5; d_call: -; cdr3_nt: TGCGCCAGCAGCTACACTCCCGGGCAGGGAGGGTTTGCGAGCAATCAGCCCCAGCATTTT; cdr3_aa: CASSYTPGQGGFASNQPQHF
v_call: TRBV7-7; clone_size: many; j_call: TRBJ1-4; d_call: TRBD1; cdr3_nt: TGTGCTAGCAGCAAGACAGGGTTGGCTAATGAAAAACTGTTTTTT; cdr3_aa: CASSKTGLANEKLFF
v_call: TRBV4-3; clone_size: few; j_call: TRBJ1-1; d_call: -; cdr3_nt: TGCGCCAGCAGCCAAGGATTATACACTGAAGCTTTCTTT; cdr3_aa: CASSQGLYTEAFF
v_call: TRBV11-1; clone_size: few; j_call: TRBJ2-5; d_call: TRBD2; cdr3_nt: TGTGCCAGCAGCTTAGCGTTCGGAGCGGGACTAGCGGGAGAGGGGGAGACCCAGTACTTC; cdr3_aa: CASSLAFGAGLAGEGETQYF
v_call: TRBV29-1; clone_size: -; j_call: TRBJ2-5; d_call: -; cdr3_nt: TGCAGCGTTGAATTAGGTTCTAGCGAAGAGACCCAGTACTTC; cdr3_aa: CSVELGSSEETQYF
v_call: TRBV20-1; clone_size: many; j_call: TRBJ2-3; d_call: -; cdr3_nt: TGCAGTGCTAGCTGGCAGCACACAGATACGCAGTATTTT; cdr3_aa: CSASWQHTDTQYF
v_call: TRBV7-6; clone_size: few; j_call: TRBJ2-7; d_call: -; cdr3_nt: TGTGCCAGCAGCTTAAACCGCCGGTACGAGCAGTACTTC; cdr3_aa: CASSLNRRYEQYF
v_call: TRBV7-9; clone_size: -; j_call: TRBJ1-2; d_call: TRBD1; cdr3_nt: TGTGCCAGCAGCTTAACAGGGGGCCGCGGCTACACCTTC; cdr3_aa: CASSLTGGRGYTF
v_call: TRBV3-1; clone_size: -; j_call: TRBJ1-6; d_call: TRBD1; cdr3_nt: TGTGCCAGCAGCTTGCGGACAGGTCATAATTCACCCCTCCACTTT; cdr3_aa: CASSLRTGHNSPLHF
v_call: TRBV2; clone_size: -; j_call: TRBJ1-1; d_call: -; cdr3_nt: TGTGCCAGCACGTCGGCCAGGCCGAACACTGAAGCTTTCTTT; cdr3_aa: CASTSARPNTEAFF
v_call: TRBV24-1; clone_size: many; j_call: TRBJ2-3; d_call: -; cdr3_nt: TGTGCCACCAGTGATCCCACTGGAGGGGCGATAGATACGCAGTATTTT; cdr3_aa: CATSDPTGGAIDTQYF
v_call: TRBV12-5; clone_size: -; j_call: TRBJ2-1; d_call: TRBD2; cdr3_nt: TGTGCTAGTGGTTCGCTTCGGCGGGAGGGCCAGGACAATGAGCAGTTCTTC; cdr3_aa: CASGSLRREGQDNEQFF
v_call: TRBV7-2; clone_size: many; j_call: TRBJ1-2; d_call: TRBD1; cdr3_nt: TGTGCCAGCAGCTCGAGGGACAGGCCCCCGTATGGCTACACCTTC; cdr3_aa: CASSSRDRPPYGYTF
v_call: TRBV20-1; clone_size: -; j_call: TRBJ2-5; d_call: TRBD2; cdr3_nt: TGCAGTGCTCTAGAGGGTGCGGGAGGAGGTGGGACCCAGTACTTC; cdr3_aa: CSALEGAGGGGTQYF
v_call: TRBV28; clone_size: -; j_call: TRBJ1-2; d_call: -; cdr3_nt: TGTGCCAGCACCTCCCTGATGGGGGGCTCGGGGGGCTACACCTTC; cdr3_aa: CASTSLMGGSGGYTF
v_call: TRBV12-3/TRBV12-4; clone_size: -; j_call: TRBJ1-1; d_call: -; cdr3_nt: TGTGCCAGCTGTCAAACAGGAGTTAACACTGAAGCTTTCTTT; cdr3_aa: CASCQTGVNTEAFF
v_call: TRBV6-1; clone_size: few; j_call: TRBJ2-3; d_call: TRBD2; cdr3_nt: TGTGCCAGCAGTCAGACTAGCGGGAGTAGGAATACGCAGTATTTT; cdr3_aa: CASSQTSGSRNTQYF
v_call: TRBV9; clone_size: many; j_call: TRBJ1-2; d_call: -; cdr3_nt: TGTGCCAGCAGCGCCGAGGGGGGCGCGGGCTATGGCTACACCTTC; cdr3_aa: CASSAEGGAGYGYTF
v_call: TRBV24-1; clone_size: -; j_call: TRBJ1-2; d_call: -; cdr3_nt: TGTGCCACCAGTTACGGACAAAACTATGGCTACACCTTC; cdr3_aa: CATSYGQNYGYTF
v_call: TRBV20-1; clone_size: -; j_call: TRBJ2-3; d_call: TRBD2; cdr3_nt: TGCAGTGCCGGTGGGCGTAGCGGGGGGTCTCACAATACGCAGTATTTT; cdr3_aa: CSAGGRSGGSHNTQYF
v_call: TRBV10-3; clone_size: many; j_call: TRBJ1-2; d_call: -; cdr3_nt: TGTGCCATCAGTGAGTTCTGGGCTTCAACTAACTATGGCTACACCTTC; cdr3_aa: CAISEFWASTNYGYTF
v_call: TRBV15; clone_size: few; j_call: TRBJ2-3; d_call: TRBD2; cdr3_nt: TGTGCCACCAGCACGGGTTCGCTAGCGGGAGGTATCGCAGATACGCAGTATTTT; cdr3_aa: CATSTGSLAGGIADTQYF
v_call: TRBV25-1; clone_size: once; j_call: TRBJ2-3; d_call: -; cdr3_nt: TGTGCCCAGGACCGGCAGCGAGATACGCAGTATTTT; cdr3_aa: CAQDRQRDTQYF
v_call: TRBV10-2; clone_size: -; j_call: TRBJ2-7; d_call: -; cdr3_nt: TGCGCCAGCAGTTTCCAGGCTCCCAGGGGCTACGAGCAGTACTTC; cdr3_aa: CASSFQAPRGYEQYF
v_call: TRBV4-3; clone_size: many; j_call: TRBJ1-5; d_call: TRBD1; cdr3_nt: TGCGCCAGCAGCCAAGATACTGACAGGGCTCGTCAGCCCCAGCATTTT; cdr3_aa: CASSQDTDRARQPQHF
v_call: TRBV2; clone_size: -; j_call: TRBJ1-2; d_call: -; cdr3_nt: TGTGCCAGCAGGGAGACTGTAGATGGTGGCTACACCTTC; cdr3_aa: CASRETVDGGYTF
v_call: TRBV7-9; clone_size: many; j_call: TRBJ1-2; d_call: -; cdr3_nt: TGTGCCAGCAGCCCCATGGCAGGGACTAACTATGGCTACACCTTC; cdr3_aa: CASSPMAGTNYGYTF
v_call: TRBV20-1; clone_size: -; j_call: TRBJ2-7; d_call: -; cdr3_nt: -; cdr3_aa: CVFLRQQPSYEQYF
v_call: TRBV20-1; clone_size: -; j_call: TRBJ1-1; d_call: -; cdr3_nt: TGCAGTGCTCAACCCGGGGGCCTTCCTGAAGCTTTCTTT; cdr3_aa: CSAQPGGLPEAFF
v_call: TRBV2; clone_size: many; j_call: TRBJ2-7; d_call: TRBD2; cdr3_nt: TGTGCCAGCTGTAGCGGGAGTACCTACGAGCAGTACTTC; cdr3_aa: CASCSGSTYEQYF